The entry that follows covers one TCR beta chain sequence. Authors' data handling: Estimation of nucleated cell counts relied on the amplification of reference gene primers. The assay was immunoSEQ multiplex PCR, and TCRdb's table has in-frame clones only and misses some. V, J and clone size are taken as reported in that table, and D and trimming were inferred from the DNA itself. The sample lists 280,000 or so clones, around 88% occurring once. The CDR3 runs 13 residues. V lost 8 bases to trimming and J lost 7 bases; unmatched junction nucleotides: 5. Germline V CDR1 and CDR2: SSHAT, FNYEAQ (reference sequence). This specimen comes from a study of blood T cell repertoires in COVID-19.

The sample was peripheral blood. This receptor was taken from a woman aged 25 to 39 who had recovered from COVID-19. The gene calls are TRBV7-7 and TRBJ1-2; TRBD1 aligns across 12 bases. DNA for the CDR3: TGTGCCAGCCCGCGGGACAGGGGGCTTGGCTACACCTTC. As protein: CASPRDRGLGYTF.